Detailed here is one TCR beta chain. Its target antigen remains unknown. No much larger clone is present one base from it, and per-base qualities are unavailable. Donors were 30 to 45 systemically healthy Caucasian individuals from Russia aged about 6 to 100 years. Around 10 milliliters of peripheral blood were collected from each donor into EDTA-treated Vacutainer tubes. Ficoll-Paque density-gradient centrifugation was used to isolate PBMCs, with at least 7 million per sample. Total RNA was extracted from PBMCs with Trizol reagent, with at least 5 micrograms obtained per sample. The percentages of naive CD45RAhigh/CD27high T cells were determined by flow cytometry on a PBMC aliquot from every donor. V has 4 bases trimmed and J has 8 bases trimmed; junction bases matching no gene number 7. CDR1 MDHEN and CDR2 SYDVKM are derived from the germline V gene. The CDR3 numbers 14 residues from cysteine through phenylalanine. CDR3 DNA is the only sequence kept; it has 42 bases, read in frame from the first base.

Library generation was performed with 5' RACE. Reads for this sample came from an Illumina HiSeq 2500. A second about 6 to 11 cycle PCR used a sample-barcoded 5' primer and a J-beta primer mix. A unique molecular identifier was introduced onto each TCR beta cDNA molecule by a template-switch 5' adaptor carrying 12 random nucleotides. At least 2.5 million CDR3-containing paired-end reads were obtained from each sample. The Mint cDNA synthesis kit, primed by a TRBC-specific oligonucleotide, was used to synthesize first-strand cDNA from all RNA. All cDNA was treated with uracil-DNA glycosylase and then went through a first 18-cycle PCR with the universal primers M1SS and BC2_uni_R. As for how the authors treated the data: For normalization, 1 million high-quality reads were randomly selected from each sample, with every read carrying a distinct molecular identifier. Reads with shared molecular identifiers were discarded instead of being binned into consensus sequences. MiTCR, with a Q25 quality threshold and the strictest error-elimination algorithm, was used for CDR3 identification, clonotype clustering and error correction. Lower-bound total TCR beta diversity was estimated with a nonparametric unseen species model using Euler transformation. TCRdb's own reprocessing of the public reads used fastp at Q25 and MiXCR and kept productive beta chains. Rows are combined by CDR3 protein, so each entry shows the most common genes and DNA. The V and J calls and clone size come from TCRdb's table, not from the authors' own analysis. For this sample the table gives around 670,000 distinct CDR3 sequences, of which around 31% were detected only once. Of the sample, 15% to 19% is held by the ten largest clones.

This record comes from a study of blood T cells in healthy people across ages (dated by TCRdb to the mid-2010s). General notes on the study: Template switching captured roughly one uniquely barcoded TCR beta cDNA molecule per two T cells in model experiments. To track age-related changes in TCR beta repertoire diversity, the study relied on deep sequencing normalized with unique cDNA molecular identifiers. Donors were grouped into four age groups: young (average about 15 years), middle-aged (roughly 40), aged (over 55) and long-lived (approximately 78). Donors of different ages were randomly distributed across sequencing lanes to avoid experimental bias. The study analyzed two additional independent replicas of 1 million unique cDNA reads from the same blood draw for two donors, one aged 18 to 30 and one aged 80 or older.

Summary of the overall study and its limitations: Compared with the aged group, the long-lived group had more naive CD4+ T cells, fewer expanded clones and increased TCR diversity, suggesting age selection. There was a strong correlation between observed TCR beta diversity and the percentage of naive T cells measured by flow cytometry. Because the CMV infection status of the donors was unknown, age-related changes in expanded clonotypes may potentially have been confounded. As age increased, observed TCR beta diversity per million T cells dropped in a roughly linear way, and a significant reduction was already evident by age about 40. Total diversity estimates from one million sequenced T cells were considered lower bounds and underestimates. Conclusive comparison of naive and antigen-experienced compartments was prevented by the profiling of bulk unsorted PBMCs.

The chain was built from TRBV28 and TRBJ1-2, with 10 bases aligning to TRBD1. Sequenced sample: blood. The sequence was collected from a woman older than 75 in good health. The DNA sequence is as follows: TGTGCCAGCAGTTCCGGGACAGGGGTATTCGGCTACACCTTC. The translation is CASSSGTGVFGYTF.